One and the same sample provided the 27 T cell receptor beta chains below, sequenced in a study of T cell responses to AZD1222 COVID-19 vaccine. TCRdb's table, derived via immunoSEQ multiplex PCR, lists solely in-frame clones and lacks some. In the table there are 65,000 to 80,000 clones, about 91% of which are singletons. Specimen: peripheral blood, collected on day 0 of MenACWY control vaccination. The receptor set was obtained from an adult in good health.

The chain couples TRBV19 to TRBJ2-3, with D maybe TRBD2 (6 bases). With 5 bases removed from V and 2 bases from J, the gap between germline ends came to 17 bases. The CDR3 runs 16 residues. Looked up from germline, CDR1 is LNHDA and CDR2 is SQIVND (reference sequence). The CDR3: CASSPSGSGLTDTQYF. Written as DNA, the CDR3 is TGTGCCAGTAGTCCGTCAGGTTCGGGACTCACAGATACGCAGTATTTT. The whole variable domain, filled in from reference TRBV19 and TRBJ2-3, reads DGGITQSPKYLFRKEGQNVTLSCEQNLNHDAMYWYRQDPGQGLRLIYYSQIVNDFQKGDIAEGYSVSREKKESFPLTVTSAQKNPTAFYLCASSPSGSGLTDTQYFGPGTRLTVL.

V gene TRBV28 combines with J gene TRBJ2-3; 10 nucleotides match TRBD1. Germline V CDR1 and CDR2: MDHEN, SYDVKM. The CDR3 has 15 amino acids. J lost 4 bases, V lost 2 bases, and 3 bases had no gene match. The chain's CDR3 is CASSLGGQGSDTQYF. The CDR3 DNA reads TGTGCCAGCAGTTTAGGGGGACAGGGGTCAGATACGCAGTATTTT. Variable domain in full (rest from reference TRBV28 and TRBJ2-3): DVKVTQSSRYLVKRTGEKVFLECVQDMDHENMFWYRQDPGLGLRLIYFSYDVKMKEKGDIPEGYSVSREKKERFSLILESASTNQTSMYLCASSLGGQGSDTQYFGPGTRLTVL.

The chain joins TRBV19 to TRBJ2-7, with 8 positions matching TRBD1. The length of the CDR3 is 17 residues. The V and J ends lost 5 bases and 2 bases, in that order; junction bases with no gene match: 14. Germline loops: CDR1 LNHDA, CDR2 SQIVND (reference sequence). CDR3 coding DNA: TGTGCCAGTAGTCCCCCCACCGGGACAGGCCTCACCTACGAGCAGTACTTC. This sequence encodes CASSPPTGTGLTYEQYF.

The CDR3 nucleotides read TGTGCCAGCAGTTCTGGGGACACGCGGAGGTCTAACTATGGCTACACCTTC. This encodes CASSSGDTRRSNYGYTF. V is TRBV27 and J is TRBJ1-2; D perhaps matches TRBD1 (6 bases). CDR3 length: 17 residues. The V gene lost 4 bases and the J gene lost 0 bases, with 18 bases spanning the gap. Germline CDR1 and CDR2: MNHEY and SMNVEV (reference sequence).

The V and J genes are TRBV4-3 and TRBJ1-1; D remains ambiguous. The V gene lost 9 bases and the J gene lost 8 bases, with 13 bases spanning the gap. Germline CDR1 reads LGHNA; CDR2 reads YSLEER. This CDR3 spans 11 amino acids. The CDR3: CARILTREAFF. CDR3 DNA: TGCGCCAGAATTCTTACAAGGGAAGCTTTCTTT.

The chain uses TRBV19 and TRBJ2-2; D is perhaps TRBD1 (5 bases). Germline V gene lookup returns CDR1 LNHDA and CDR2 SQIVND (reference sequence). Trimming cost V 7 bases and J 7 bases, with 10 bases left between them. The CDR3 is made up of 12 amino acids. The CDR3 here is CASTAQGGELFF. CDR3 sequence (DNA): TGTGCCAGTACGGCGCAGGGCGGGGAGCTGTTTTTT.

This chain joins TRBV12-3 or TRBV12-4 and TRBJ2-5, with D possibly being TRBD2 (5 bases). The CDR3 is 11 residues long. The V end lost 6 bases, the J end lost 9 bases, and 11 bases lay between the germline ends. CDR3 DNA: TGTGCCAGCAGCCCCGCTAGCTCCCAGTACTTC. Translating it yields CASSPASSQYF.

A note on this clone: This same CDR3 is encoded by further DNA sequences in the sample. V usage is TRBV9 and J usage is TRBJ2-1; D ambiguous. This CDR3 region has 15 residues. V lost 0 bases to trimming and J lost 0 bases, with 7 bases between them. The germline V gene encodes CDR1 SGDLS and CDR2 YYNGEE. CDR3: CASSVGVASYNEQFF. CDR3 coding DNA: TGTGCCAGCAGCGTAGGAGTAGCCTCCTACAATGAGCAGTTCTTC.

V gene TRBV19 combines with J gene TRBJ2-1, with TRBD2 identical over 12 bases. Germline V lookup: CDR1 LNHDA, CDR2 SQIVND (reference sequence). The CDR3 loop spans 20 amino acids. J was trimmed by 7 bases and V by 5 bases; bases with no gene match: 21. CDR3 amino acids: CASSYDDSRGLAGGPNEQFF. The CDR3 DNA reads TGTGCCAGTAGTTATGATGATAGTCGAGGGCTAGCGGGAGGGCCGAATGAGCAGTTCTTC.

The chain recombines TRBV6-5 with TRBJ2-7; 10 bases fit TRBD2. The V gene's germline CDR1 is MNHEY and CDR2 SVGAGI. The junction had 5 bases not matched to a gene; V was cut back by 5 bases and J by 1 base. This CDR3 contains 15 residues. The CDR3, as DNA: TGTGCCAGCAGTCCTAGCGGGAGCAGGTCCTACGAGCAGTACTTC. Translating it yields CASSPSGSRSYEQYF.

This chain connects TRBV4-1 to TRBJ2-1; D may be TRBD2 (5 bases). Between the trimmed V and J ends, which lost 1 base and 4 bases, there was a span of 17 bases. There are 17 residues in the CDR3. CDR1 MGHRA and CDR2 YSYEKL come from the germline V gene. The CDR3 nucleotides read TGCGCCAGCAGCCAAGTGGATTTAGGACTCTCGTACAATGAGCAGTTCTTC. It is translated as CASSQVDLGLSYNEQFF.

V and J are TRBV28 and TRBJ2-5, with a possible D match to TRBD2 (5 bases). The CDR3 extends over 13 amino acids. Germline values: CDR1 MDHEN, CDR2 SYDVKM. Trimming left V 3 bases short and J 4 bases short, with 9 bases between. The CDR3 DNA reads TGTGCCAGCAGTTTCCGGGGAAGAGAGACCCAGTACTTC. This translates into CASSFRGRETQYF. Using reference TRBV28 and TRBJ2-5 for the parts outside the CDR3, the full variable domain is DVKVTQSSRYLVKRTGEKVFLECVQDMDHENMFWYRQDPGLGLRLIYFSYDVKMKEKGDIPEGYSVSREKKERFSLILESASTNQTSMYLCASSFRGRETQYFGPGTRLLVL.

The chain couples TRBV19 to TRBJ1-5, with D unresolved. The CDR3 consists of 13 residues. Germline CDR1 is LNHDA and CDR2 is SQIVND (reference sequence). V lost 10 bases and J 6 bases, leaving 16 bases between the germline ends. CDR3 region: CATATGGSQPQHF. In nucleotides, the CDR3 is TGTGCCACCGCGACGGGTGGGTCTCAGCCCCAGCATTTT.

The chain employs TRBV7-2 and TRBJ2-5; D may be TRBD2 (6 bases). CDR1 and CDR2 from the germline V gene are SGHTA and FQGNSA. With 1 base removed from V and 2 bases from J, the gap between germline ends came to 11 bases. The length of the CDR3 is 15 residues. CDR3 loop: CASSLDGGRQETQYF. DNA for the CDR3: TGTGCCAGCAGCTTAGACGGAGGGAGGCAAGAGACCCAGTACTTC.

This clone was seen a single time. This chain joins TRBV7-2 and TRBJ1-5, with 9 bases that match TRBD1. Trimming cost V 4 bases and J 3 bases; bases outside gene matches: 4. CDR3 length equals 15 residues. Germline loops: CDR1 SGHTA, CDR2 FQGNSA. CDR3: CASSWGQGNNQPQHF. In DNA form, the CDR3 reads TGTGCCAGCAGCTGGGGACAGGGTAACAATCAGCCCCAGCATTTT.

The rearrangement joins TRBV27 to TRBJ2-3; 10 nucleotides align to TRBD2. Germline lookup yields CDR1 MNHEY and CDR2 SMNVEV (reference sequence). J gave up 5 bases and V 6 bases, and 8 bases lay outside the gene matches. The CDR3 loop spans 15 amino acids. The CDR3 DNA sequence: TGTGCCAGCAGGACTTGGACTAGCGGTAAAGATACGCAGTATTTT. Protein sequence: CASRTWTSGKDTQYF.

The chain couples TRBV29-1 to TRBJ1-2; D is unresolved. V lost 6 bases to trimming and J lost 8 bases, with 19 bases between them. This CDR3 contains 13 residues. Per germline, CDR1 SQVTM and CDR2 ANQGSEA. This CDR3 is CSVPTDGLGGYTF. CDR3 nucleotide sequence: TGCAGCGTGCCGACGGACGGCCTTGGAGGCTACACCTTC.

The CDR3 is CASSPPLGQGANEQYF. The CDR3 DNA follows: TGTGCCAGCTCACCACCCCTGGGACAGGGGGCTAACGAGCAGTACTTC. The J gene is TRBJ2-7, the V gene TRBV18, with 12 bases matching TRBD1. Germline assignment: CDR1 KGHSH and CDR2 LQKENI. This CDR3 has 16 amino acids. Trimming cost V 0 bases and J 5 bases; bases outside gene matches: 5.

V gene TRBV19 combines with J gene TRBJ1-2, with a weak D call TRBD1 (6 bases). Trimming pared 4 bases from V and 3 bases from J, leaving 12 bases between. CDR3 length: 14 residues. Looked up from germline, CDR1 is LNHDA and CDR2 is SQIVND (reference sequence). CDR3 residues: CASSTGGPDYGYTF. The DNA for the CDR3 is TGTGCCAGTAGTACCGGGGGGCCGGACTATGGCTACACCTTC.

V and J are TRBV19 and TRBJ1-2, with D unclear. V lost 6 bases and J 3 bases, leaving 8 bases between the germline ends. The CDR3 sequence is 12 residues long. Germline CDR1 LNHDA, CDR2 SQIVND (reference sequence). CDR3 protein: CASRSRYYGYTF. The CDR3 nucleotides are TGTGCCAGTAGATCCAGGTACTATGGCTACACCTTC.

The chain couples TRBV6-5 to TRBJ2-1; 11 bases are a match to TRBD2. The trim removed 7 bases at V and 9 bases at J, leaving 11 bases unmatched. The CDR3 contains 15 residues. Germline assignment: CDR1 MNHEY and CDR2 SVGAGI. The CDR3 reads CASTLTSGDLGEQFF. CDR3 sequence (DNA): TGTGCCAGCACGTTGACTAGCGGGGACCTGGGTGAGCAGTTCTTC.

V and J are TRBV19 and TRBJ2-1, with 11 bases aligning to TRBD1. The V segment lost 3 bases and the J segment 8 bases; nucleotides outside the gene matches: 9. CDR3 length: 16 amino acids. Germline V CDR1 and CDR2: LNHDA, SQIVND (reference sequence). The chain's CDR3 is CASSMGQGGWIDEQFF. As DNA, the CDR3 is TGTGCCAGTAGTATGGGACAGGGGGGCTGGATTGATGAGCAGTTCTTC.

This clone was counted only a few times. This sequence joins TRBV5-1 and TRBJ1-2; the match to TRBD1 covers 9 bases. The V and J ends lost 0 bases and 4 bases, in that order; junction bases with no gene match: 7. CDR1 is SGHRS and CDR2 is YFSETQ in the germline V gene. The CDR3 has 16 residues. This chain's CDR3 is CASSLDGTGLAYGYTF. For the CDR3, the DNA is TGCGCCAGCAGCTTGGACGGGACAGGGCTAGCCTATGGCTACACCTTC.

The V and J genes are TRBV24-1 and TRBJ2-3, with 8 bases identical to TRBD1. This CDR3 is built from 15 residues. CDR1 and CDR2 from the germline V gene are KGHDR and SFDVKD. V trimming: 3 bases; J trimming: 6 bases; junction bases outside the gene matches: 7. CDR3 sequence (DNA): TGTGCCACCAGTGATGTGACAGGGGAATGGGATACGCAGTATTTT. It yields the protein CATSDVTGEWDTQYF.

DNA of the CDR3: TGTGCCAGCAGGGACACCCTTCGGGGCAATCAGCCCCAGCATTTT. Translating it yields CASRDTLRGNQPQHF. J is TRBJ1-5 and V is TRBV6-5; TRBD1 might be the D (5 bases). The CDR3 is made up of 15 amino acids. CDR1 and CDR2 (germline): MNHEY, SVGAGI. V dropped 6 bases and J dropped 2 bases, with 14 bases sitting between them.

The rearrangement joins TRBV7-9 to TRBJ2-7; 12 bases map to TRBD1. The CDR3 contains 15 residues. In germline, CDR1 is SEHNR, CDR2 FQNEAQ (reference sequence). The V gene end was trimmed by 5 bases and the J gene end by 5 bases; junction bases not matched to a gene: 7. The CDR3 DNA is TGTGCCAGCAGCCGGAGGGACAGGGGGCATAACGAGCAGTACTTC. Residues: CASSRRDRGHNEQYF.

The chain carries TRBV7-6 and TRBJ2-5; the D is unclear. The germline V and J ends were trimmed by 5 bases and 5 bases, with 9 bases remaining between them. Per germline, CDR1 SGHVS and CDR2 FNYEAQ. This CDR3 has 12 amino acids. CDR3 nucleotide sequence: TGTGCCAGCAGCCCTCCCGGCGAGACCCAGTACTTC. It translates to CASSPPGETQYF.